A single sample is the source of the 30 T cell receptor beta chains below, sequenced in a study of cytomegalovirus exposure and HLA in healthy donors. PCR used 60 Vbeta primers and 13 Jbeta primers. TCRdb's table, derived via immunoSEQ multiplex PCR, lists solely in-frame clones and lacks some. The repertoire consists of roughly 150,000 clones, with over 80% occurring once and the leading ten covering approximately 2.2%. The sequenced material came from PBMCs. These receptors were taken from a male donor in good health and CMV-seronegative.

The DNA of the CDR3 is TGCGCCAGCAGACAGAACTCAGGGAACACTGAAGCTTTCTTT. This sequence encodes CASRQNSGNTEAFF. J is TRBJ1-1 and V is TRBV5-1, with D unresolved. Trimming took off 5 bases at V and 1 base at J, with 12 bases between the two ends. CDR1 is SGHRS, CDR2 YFSETQ, per germline. CDR3 size: 14 residues.

The CDR3 sequence is CASSIGAIEAFF. DNA of the CDR3: TGTGCCAGTAGTATCGGAGCAATTGAAGCTTTCTTT. J is TRBJ1-1 and V is TRBV19; no firm D call. The V end was cut by 3 bases, the J end by 7 bases, with 9 bases between. This CDR3 has 12 amino acids. CDR1 is LNHDA and CDR2 is SQIVND in the germline V gene (reference sequence).

The rearrangement joins TRBV19 to TRBJ2-1; 10 bases fit TRBD1. With V trimmed by 5 bases and J by 5 bases, 12 bases remained unmatched. The CDR3 is 17 residues long. Germline V gene data show CDR1 as LNHDA and CDR2 as SQIVND (reference sequence). CDR3: CASSALTGTGANNEQFF. In DNA form, the CDR3 reads TGTGCCAGTAGTGCATTAACCGGGACAGGGGCAAACAATGAGCAGTTCTTC.

This chain uses TRBV6-5 with TRBJ1-1, with 10 bases fitting TRBD1. Per germline, CDR1 MNHEY and CDR2 SVGAGI. Trimming removed 5 bases from V and 6 bases from J; junction bases left unmatched: 6. There are 14 residues in the CDR3. CDR3 loop: CASSRGQGISEAFF. The CDR3 DNA follows: TGTGCCAGCAGTCGGGGACAGGGGATTTCTGAAGCTTTCTTT.

The rearrangement joins TRBV7-9 to TRBJ2-6; 10 nucleotides match TRBD1. CDR1 is SEHNR and CDR2 is FQNEAQ in the germline V gene (reference sequence). The CDR3 covers 16 residues. With V trimmed by 5 bases and J by 6 bases, 7 bases remained unmatched. The CDR3 DNA reads TGTGCCAGCAGCAGAACAGACAGGGGGCTGGCCAACGTCCTGACTTTC. Translated: CASSRTDRGLANVLTF.

The chain is built from TRBV7-9 and TRBJ2-1; possible D gene TRBD1, 5 bases. CDR3 length equals 16 residues. Trimming removed 5 bases from V and 13 bases from J, with 27 bases in between. Germline CDR1 reads SEHNR; CDR2 reads FQNEAQ (reference sequence). DNA for the CDR3: TGTGCCAGCAGCCGCGACAGCGCCGTCCTTACCTTTGTACAGTTCTTC. Its protein product is CASSRDSAVLTFVQFF.

The gene calls are TRBV2 and TRBJ2-2, with D possibly TRBD2 on 6 matching bases. V gave up 5 bases and J gave up 7 bases, with 14 bases separating them. The CDR3 consists of 14 residues. Per the germline V gene, CDR1 is SNHLY and CDR2 is FYNNEI. The CDR3 sequence is CASSISGGIGELFF. CDR3 nucleotides: TGTGCCAGCAGTATTAGCGGCGGCATCGGGGAGCTGTTTTTT.

J is TRBJ1-4 and V is TRBV6-1, with TRBD1 identical over 7 bases. Germline CDR1 reads MNHNS; CDR2 reads SASEGT. J gave up 0 bases and V 6 bases, and 4 bases lay outside the gene matches. The CDR3 has 15 amino acids. CDR3 DNA: TGTGCCAGCAGAAAAGGACAGGCAACTAATGAAAAACTGTTTTTT. It codes for CASRKGQATNEKLFF.

This chain connects TRBV5-6 to TRBJ2-2; the D gene is possibly TRBD1 (6 bases). Germline CDR1 SGHDT, CDR2 YYEEEE. This CDR3 contains 13 residues. The germline V and J ends were trimmed by 4 bases and 5 bases, with 9 bases remaining between them. CDR3 residues: CASSIRGTGELFF. The CDR3 region has the DNA TGTGCCAGCAGCATCAGGGGAACCGGGGAGCTGTTTTTT.

The rearrangement links TRBV4-3 to TRBJ2-1; the D gene is possibly TRBD2 (6 bases). CDR1 and CDR2 from the germline V gene are LGHNA and YSLEER. The V gene lost 4 bases and the J gene lost 5 bases, with 12 bases spanning the gap. The CDR3 totals 14 residues. CDR3 sequence: CASSLGWGDNEQFF. CDR3 in DNA: TGCGCCAGCAGCCTTGGATGGGGGGACAATGAGCAGTTCTTC.

V gene TRBV5-6 combines with J gene TRBJ2-5; D is uncertain. The germline V gene has CDR1 SGHDT and CDR2 YYEEEE. This CDR3 has 12 amino acids. With 0 bases removed from V and 7 bases from J, the gap between germline ends came to 7 bases. The CDR3 nucleotides read TGTGCCAGCAGCTTGGCCTACAGGACCCAGTACTTC. Translated: CASSLAYRTQYF.

The J gene is TRBJ2-7, the V gene TRBV4-2, with D perhaps matching TRBD2 (6 bases). The CDR3 extends over 13 amino acids. V was trimmed by 8 bases and J by 6 bases, leaving 17 bases between them. CDR1 and CDR2 (germline): LGHNA, YNFKEQ. The CDR3 region has the DNA TGTGCCAGCGCCGGGCAGGGAGGACGCGAGCAGTACTTC. Amino acid sequence: CASAGQGGREQYF.

The chain links TRBV5-6 to TRBJ1-5, with 11 positions matching TRBD1. The length of the CDR3 is 19 residues. CDR1 SGHDT and CDR2 YYEEEE come from the germline V gene. V lost 4 bases, J lost 0 bases, and 12 bases stayed unmatched. CDR3 sequence (DNA): TGTGCCAGCAGCAGGGGGGGGACAGGGGGGTTCTATAGCAATCAGCCCCAGCATTTT. Protein: CASSRGGTGGFYSNQPQHF.

Details on this clone: One end of the junction is discordant with germline, which a read error may explain. V is TRBV7-7 and J is TRBJ2-2, with D perhaps TRBD1 (5 bases). Per the germline V gene, CDR1 is SSHAT and CDR2 is FNYEAQ (reference sequence). This CDR3 is built from 16 residues. CDR3 in amino acids: CASSRTRVTNTGELFF. In DNA form, the CDR3 reads TGTGCTAGCAGCCGAACCAGGGTTACGAACACCGGGGAGCTGTTTTTT.

For the CDR3, the DNA is TGTGCCAGCAGCTTAGTAACAGGGATGAACACTGAAGCTTTCTTT. Translated: CASSLVTGMNTEAFF. The gene calls are TRBV11-2 and TRBJ1-1, with a possible D match to TRBD1 (6 bases). Per germline, CDR1 SGHAT and CDR2 FQNNGV. Trimming shortened V by 1 base and J by 0 bases, and 9 bases separated the two germline ends. CDR3 length: 15 residues. Supplemented by reference TRBV11-2 and TRBJ1-1, the full variable domain reads EAGVAQSPRYKIIEKRQSVAFWCNPISGHATLYWYQQILGQGPKLLIQFQNNGVVDDSQLPKDRFSAERLKGVDSTLKIQPAKLEDSAVYLCASSLVTGMNTEAFFGQGTRLTVV.

The chain uses TRBV19 and TRBJ1-1; 7 bases line up with TRBD1. CDR3 length: 15 amino acids. Germline V gene sequence: CDR1 LNHDA, CDR2 SQIVND (reference sequence). V lost 3 bases to trimming and J lost 6 bases; unmatched junction nucleotides: 10. DNA of the CDR3: TGTGCCAGTAGTATTGTACAGACAGGGCGGGCTGAAGCTTTCTTT. It encodes CASSIVQTGRAEAFF.

The chain carries TRBV7-9 and TRBJ2-7; D gene ambiguous. The CDR3 runs to 14 residues. V lost 5 bases to trimming and J lost 1 base, with 12 bases between them. Germline CDR1 and CDR2: SEHNR and FQNEAQ (reference sequence). CDR3 sequence reads: CASSPSPSSYEQYF. In DNA, the CDR3 is TGTGCCAGCAGCCCCAGTCCTTCATCCTACGAGCAGTACTTC.

The rearrangement uses TRBV9 and TRBJ1-5, with D maybe TRBD1 (6 bases). V was shortened by 3 bases and J by 5 bases, with 15 bases between the two germline ends. This CDR3 has 15 residues. Germline CDR1 is SGDLS and CDR2 is YYNGEE. The CDR3 region is CASSAEGQPYQPQHF. In nucleotides, the CDR3 is TGTGCCAGCAGCGCAGAAGGACAGCCCTATCAGCCCCAGCATTTT.

This clone appeared a few times. This chain connects TRBV5-1 to TRBJ2-2; 7 bases map to TRBD1. Trimming took 0 bases from V and 7 from J; bases not matched to a gene: 3. The CDR3 consists of 14 residues. The germline gives CDR1 SGHRS, CDR2 YFSETQ. Here the CDR3 reads CASSLDRGGGELFF. In DNA form, the CDR3 reads TGCGCCAGCAGCTTGGACAGGGGTGGCGGGGAGCTGTTTTTT.

The chain combines TRBV5-1 with TRBJ2-3; 9 nucleotides align to TRBD1. The trim removed 1 base at V and 3 bases at J, leaving 3 bases unmatched. The length of the CDR3 is 15 residues. The V gene's germline CDR1 is SGHRS and CDR2 YFSETQ. CDR3 sequence reads: CASSLLGQGTDTQYF. CDR3 in DNA: TGCGCCAGCAGCTTGTTAGGACAGGGGACAGATACGCAGTATTTT.

The table lists this clone with a few counts. The V gene is TRBV7-8, the J gene TRBJ1-2, with 7 nucleotides matching TRBD1. The trim removed 1 base at V and 4 bases at J, leaving 3 bases unmatched. CDR1 and CDR2 (germline): SGHVS, FQNEAQ. CDR3 length: 14 residues. The CDR3 nucleotides are TGTGCCAGCAGCTTAGGACAGGGCAGCTATGGCTACACCTTC. Translation gives CASSLGQGSYGYTF.

The V call is TRBV19, the J call TRBJ1-5, with D possibly being TRBD1 (5 bases). Trimming stripped 6 bases from V and 4 bases from J, with 19 bases between. CDR1 is LNHDA, CDR2 SQIVND, per germline (reference sequence). The CDR3 totals 16 residues. CDR3 DNA sequence: TGTGCCAGTAGGTGGATGTCCGGGGGAATTAATCAGCCCCAGCATTTT. Amino acid sequence: CASRWMSGGINQPQHF. Drawing the rest from reference TRBV19 and TRBJ1-5, the complete variable domain is DGGITQSPKYLFRKEGQNVTLSCEQNLNHDAMYWYRQDPGQGLRLIYYSQIVNDFQKGDIAEGYSVSREKKESFPLTVTSAQKNPTAFYLCASRWMSGGINQPQHFGDGTRLSIL.

The rearrangement links TRBV5-1 to TRBJ2-7; the D is unclear. The length of the CDR3 is 15 residues. CDR1 and CDR2 (germline): SGHRS, YFSETQ. Deletions cut 4 bases from V and 5 bases from J, with 19 bases between. CDR3 residues: CASSIGFTGPDEQYF. CDR3 bases: TGCGCCAGCAGCATTGGGTTTACGGGTCCCGACGAGCAGTACTTC.

The rearrangement joins TRBV5-4 to TRBJ2-1; 7 bases agree with TRBD1. The V gene's germline CDR1 is SGHNT and CDR2 YYREEE (reference sequence). This CDR3 is 16 amino acids long. The ends lost 5 bases at V and 0 bases at J; junction bases unmatched: 8. The chain's CDR3 is CASSPWGTVSYNEQFF. CDR3 bases: TGTGCCAGCAGTCCTTGGGGGACAGTCTCCTACAATGAGCAGTTCTTC.

This clone was observed a few times. The chain links TRBV14 to TRBJ2-2, with D possibly matching TRBD2 (5 bases). Trimming cost V 1 base and J 6 bases, with 12 bases left between them. Looked up from germline, CDR1 is SGHDN and CDR2 is FVKESK. This CDR3 has 15 amino acids. The CDR3, as DNA: TGTGCCAGCAGCCAAGGAGGCGGGTTGGCCGGGGAGCTGTTTTTT. Its protein product is CASSQGGGLAGELFF. The full variable domain, its missing parts supplied by reference TRBV14 and TRBJ2-2, is EAGVTQFPSHSVIEKGQTVTLRCDPISGHDNLYWYRRVMGKEIKFLLHFVKESKQDESGMPNNRFLAERTGGTYSTLKVQPAELEDSGVYFCASSQGGGLAGELFFGEGSRLTVL.

The V and J genes are TRBV6-1 and TRBJ1-2, with D perhaps matching TRBD1 (5 bases). V was pared by 2 bases and J by 4 bases, with 8 bases between. The V gene's germline CDR1 is MNHNS and CDR2 SASEGT. CDR3 length: 13 amino acids. DNA of the CDR3: TGTGCCAGCAGTGAACAGGGAATCTATGGCTACACCTTC. Protein product: CASSEQGIYGYTF.

This clone was counted between two and nine times. V usage is TRBV11-2 and J usage is TRBJ1-1; possible D gene TRBD1, 6 bases. V was clipped by 4 bases and J by 2 bases, with 8 bases between them. The CDR3 is made up of 13 amino acids. Per germline, CDR1 SGHAT and CDR2 FQNNGV. CDR3 amino acids: CASSSDRNTEAFF. CDR3 nucleotide sequence: TGTGCCAGCAGCTCGGACAGAAACACTGAAGCTTTCTTT.

This chain connects TRBV5-1 to TRBJ2-1; the D is unclear. Germline CDR1 is SGHRS and CDR2 is YFSETQ. The CDR3 covers 15 residues. V was trimmed by 0 bases and J by 0 bases, leaving 7 bases between them. The CDR3 here is CASSLGASSYNEQFF. CDR3 in DNA: TGCGCCAGCAGCTTGGGTGCCAGCTCCTACAATGAGCAGTTCTTC.

The chain recombines TRBV29-1 with TRBJ1-1; weak D call: TRBD1 (5 bases). V lost 4 bases to trimming and J lost 3 bases, with 18 bases between them. In germline, CDR1 is SQVTM, CDR2 ANQGSEA. This CDR3 region has 15 residues. The CDR3 coding sequence is TGCAGCGTTGGGGAGGGGACCGTTTCGGACACTGAAGCTTTCTTT. Translating gives CSVGEGTVSDTEAFF.

The chain has TRBV19 and TRBJ1-6; 9 positions agree with TRBD1. The CDR3 totals 14 residues. After removal of 6 bases from V and 10 bases from J, the junction contained 7 bases not matched to a gene. Germline V CDR1 and CDR2: LNHDA, SQIVND (reference sequence). CDR3: CASRFGTGWSPLHF. The DNA for the CDR3 is TGTGCCAGTAGGTTCGGGACAGGGTGGTCACCCCTCCACTTT.